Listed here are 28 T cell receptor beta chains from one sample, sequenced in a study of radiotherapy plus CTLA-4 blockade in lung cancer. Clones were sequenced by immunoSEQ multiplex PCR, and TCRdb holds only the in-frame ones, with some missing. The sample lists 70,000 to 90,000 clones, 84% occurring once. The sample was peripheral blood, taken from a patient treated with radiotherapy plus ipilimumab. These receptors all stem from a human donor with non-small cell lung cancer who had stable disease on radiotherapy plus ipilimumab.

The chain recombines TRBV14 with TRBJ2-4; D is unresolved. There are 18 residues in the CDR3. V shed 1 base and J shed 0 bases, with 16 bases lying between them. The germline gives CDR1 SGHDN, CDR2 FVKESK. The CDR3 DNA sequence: TGTGCCAGCAGCCAAGGATTGCAAGTAGAGTTAGCCAAAAACATTCAGTACTTC. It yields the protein CASSQGLQVELAKNIQYF.

DNA for the CDR3: TGTGCCAGCAGCTTGGAAGGCGCAACTAATGAAAAACTGTTTTTT. It translates to CASSLEGATNEKLFF. The J gene is TRBJ1-4, the V gene TRBV11-2; D remains ambiguous. Germline V lookup: CDR1 SGHAT, CDR2 FQNNGV. This CDR3 has 15 amino acids. The V gene lost 3 bases and the J gene lost 0 bases, with 8 bases spanning the gap.

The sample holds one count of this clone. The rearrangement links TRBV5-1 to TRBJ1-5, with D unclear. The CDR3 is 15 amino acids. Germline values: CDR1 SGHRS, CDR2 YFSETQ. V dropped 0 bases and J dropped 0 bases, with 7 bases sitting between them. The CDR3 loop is CASSLDGISNQPQHF. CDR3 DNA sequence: TGCGCCAGCAGCTTGGATGGCATTAGCAATCAGCCCCAGCATTTT. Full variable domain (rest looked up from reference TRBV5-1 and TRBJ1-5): KAGVTQTPRYLIKTRGQQVTLSCSPISGHRSVSWYQQTPGQGLQFLFEYFSETQRNKGNFPGRFSGRQFSNSRSEMNVSTLELGDSALYLCASSLDGISNQPQHFGDGTRLSIL.

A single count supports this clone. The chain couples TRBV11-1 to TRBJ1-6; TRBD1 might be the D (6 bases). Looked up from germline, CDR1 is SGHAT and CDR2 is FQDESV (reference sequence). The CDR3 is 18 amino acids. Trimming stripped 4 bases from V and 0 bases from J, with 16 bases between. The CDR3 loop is CASSSGHPESSYNSPLHF. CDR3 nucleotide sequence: TGTGCCAGCAGCTCGGGACACCCCGAAAGCTCCTATAATTCACCCCTCCACTTT. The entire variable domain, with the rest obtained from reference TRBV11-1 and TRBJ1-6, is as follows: EAEVAQSPRYKITEKSQAVAFWCDPISGHATLYWYRQILGQGPELLVQFQDESVVDDSQLPKDRFSAERLKGVDSTLKIQPAELGDSAMYLCASSSGHPESSYNSPLHFGNGTRLTVT.

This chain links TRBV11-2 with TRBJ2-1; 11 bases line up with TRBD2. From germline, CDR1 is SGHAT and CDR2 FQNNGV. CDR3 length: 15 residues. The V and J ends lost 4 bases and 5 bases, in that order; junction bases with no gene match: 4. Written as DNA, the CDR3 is TGTGCCAGCAGCTCCGGACTAGCGGGTCACAATGAGCAGTTCTTC. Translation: CASSSGLAGHNEQFF.

The CDR3 DNA is TGTGCCAGCAGTAATAAAAAACTAACCGAGCGGGAGGGGAGCTCTGGGGCCAACGTCCTGACTTTC. Translated: CASSNKKLTEREGSSGANVLTF. The chain employs TRBV27 and TRBJ2-6, with 10 bases matching TRBD2. Germline CDR1 MNHEY, CDR2 SMNVEV (reference sequence). The CDR3 consists of 22 residues. J gave up 0 bases and V 5 bases, and 19 bases lay outside the gene matches.

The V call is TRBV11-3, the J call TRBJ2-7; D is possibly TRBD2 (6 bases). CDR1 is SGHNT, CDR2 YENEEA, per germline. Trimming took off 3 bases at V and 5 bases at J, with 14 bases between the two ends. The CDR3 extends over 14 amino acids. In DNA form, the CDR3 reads TGTGCCAGCAGCTTTGGCGGGGAGTCCCACGAGCAGTACTTC. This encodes CASSFGGESHEQYF.

In nucleotides, the CDR3 is TGTGCCAGCACCTCGGACACCACCTATGGCTACACCTTC. Encoded protein: CASTSDTTYGYTF. This chain joins TRBV6-5 and TRBJ1-2; possibly TRBD1 for D (5 bases). The CDR3 is 13 residues long. The V gene's germline CDR1 is MNHEY and CDR2 SVGAGI. Trimming took off 7 bases at V and 4 bases at J, with 13 bases between the two ends.

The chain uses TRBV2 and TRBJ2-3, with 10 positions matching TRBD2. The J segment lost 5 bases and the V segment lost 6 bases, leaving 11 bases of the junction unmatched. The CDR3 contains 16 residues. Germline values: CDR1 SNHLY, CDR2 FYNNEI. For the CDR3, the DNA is TGTGCCAGCAGCCCTGGAGCGGGGGGGTCCTTAGATACGCAGTATTTT. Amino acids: CASSPGAGGSLDTQYF.

CDR3 in DNA: TGTGCCAGCAGGATACAGGGCACCTCTGGAAACACCATATATTTT. Protein product: CASRIQGTSGNTIYF. This chain links TRBV28 with TRBJ1-3, with D possibly being TRBD1 (6 bases). The germline CDR1 and CDR2 sequences are MDHEN and SYDVKM. V gave up 6 bases and J gave up 0 bases, with 12 bases separating them. The CDR3 extends over 15 amino acids.

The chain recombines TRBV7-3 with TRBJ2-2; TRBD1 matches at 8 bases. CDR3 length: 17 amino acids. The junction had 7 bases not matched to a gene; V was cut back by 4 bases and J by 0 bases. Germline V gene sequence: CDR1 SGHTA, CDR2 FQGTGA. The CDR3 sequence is CASSSRTGLSNTGELFF. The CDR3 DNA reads TGTGCCAGCAGCTCCCGGACAGGGTTGTCGAACACCGGGGAGCTGTTTTTT.

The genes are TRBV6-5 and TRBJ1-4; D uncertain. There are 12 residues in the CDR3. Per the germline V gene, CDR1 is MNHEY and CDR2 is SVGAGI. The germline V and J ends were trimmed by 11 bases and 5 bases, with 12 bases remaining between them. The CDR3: CAAGPANEKLFF. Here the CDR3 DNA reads TGTGCCGCAGGCCCTGCAAATGAAAAACTGTTTTTT.

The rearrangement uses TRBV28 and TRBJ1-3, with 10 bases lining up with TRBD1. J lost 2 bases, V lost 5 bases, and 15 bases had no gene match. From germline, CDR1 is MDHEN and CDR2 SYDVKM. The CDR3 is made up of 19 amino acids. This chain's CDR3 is CASSAPPGQGTFPGNTIYF. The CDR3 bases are TGTGCCAGCAGTGCGCCTCCGGGACAGGGGACCTTTCCTGGAAACACCATATATTTT.

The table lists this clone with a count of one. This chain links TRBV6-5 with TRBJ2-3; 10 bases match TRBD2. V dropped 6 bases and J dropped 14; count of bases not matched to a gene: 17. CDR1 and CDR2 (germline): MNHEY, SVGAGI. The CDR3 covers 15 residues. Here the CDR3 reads CASRRRGTSAPRLYF. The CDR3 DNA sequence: TGTGCCAGCAGACGACGGGGGACTAGCGCCCCTCGGTTGTATTTT.

The CDR3 reads CASSTQGGYQPQHF. Written as DNA, the CDR3 is TGTGCCAGTAGTACCCAGGGGGGTTATCAGCCCCAGCATTTT. The V gene is TRBV19, the J gene TRBJ1-5, with 7 bases identical to TRBD1. Germline values: CDR1 LNHDA, CDR2 SQIVND (reference sequence). CDR3 length: 14 residues. J lost 5 bases, V lost 4 bases, and 5 bases had no gene match.

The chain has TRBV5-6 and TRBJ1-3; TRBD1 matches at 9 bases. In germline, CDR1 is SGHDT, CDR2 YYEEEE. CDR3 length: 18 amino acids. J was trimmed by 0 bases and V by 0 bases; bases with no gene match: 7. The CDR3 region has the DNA TGTGCCAGCAGCTTGGAGGCGACAGGGGGGCTCTCTGGAAACACCATATATTTT. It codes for CASSLEATGGLSGNTIYF. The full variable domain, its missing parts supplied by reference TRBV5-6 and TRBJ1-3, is DAGVTQSPTHLIKTRGQQVTLRCSPKSGHDTVSWYQQALGQGPQFIFQYYEEEERQRGNFPDRFSGHQFPNYSSELNVNALLLGDSALYLCASSLEATGGLSGNTIYFGEGSWLTVV.

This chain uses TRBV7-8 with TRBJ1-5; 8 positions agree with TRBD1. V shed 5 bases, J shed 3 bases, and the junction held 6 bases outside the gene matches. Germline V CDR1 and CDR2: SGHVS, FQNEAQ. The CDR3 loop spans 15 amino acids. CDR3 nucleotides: TGTGCCAGCAGCCCTACAGGGGGGACCAATCAGCCCCAGCATTTT. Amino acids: CASSPTGGTNQPQHF.

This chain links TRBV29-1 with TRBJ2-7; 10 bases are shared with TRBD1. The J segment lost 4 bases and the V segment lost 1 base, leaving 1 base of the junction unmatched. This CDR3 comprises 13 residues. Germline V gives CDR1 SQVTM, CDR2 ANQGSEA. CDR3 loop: CSVEGQGAYEQYF. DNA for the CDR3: TGCAGCGTTGAAGGACAGGGGGCTTACGAGCAGTACTTC.

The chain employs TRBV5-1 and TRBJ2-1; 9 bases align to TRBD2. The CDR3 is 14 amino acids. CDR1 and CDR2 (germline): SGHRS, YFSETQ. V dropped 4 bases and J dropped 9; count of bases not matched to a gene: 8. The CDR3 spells CASSASGVRGEQFF. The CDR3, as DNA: TGCGCCAGCAGCGCTAGCGGGGTCCGGGGTGAGCAGTTCTTC.

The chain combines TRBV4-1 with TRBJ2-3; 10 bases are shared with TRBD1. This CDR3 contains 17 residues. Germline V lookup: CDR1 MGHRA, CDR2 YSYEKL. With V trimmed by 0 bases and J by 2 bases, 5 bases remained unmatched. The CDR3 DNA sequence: TGCGCCAGCAGCCAAGATCGGACAGGGGGGGTCACAGATACGCAGTATTTT. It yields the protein CASSQDRTGGVTDTQYF.

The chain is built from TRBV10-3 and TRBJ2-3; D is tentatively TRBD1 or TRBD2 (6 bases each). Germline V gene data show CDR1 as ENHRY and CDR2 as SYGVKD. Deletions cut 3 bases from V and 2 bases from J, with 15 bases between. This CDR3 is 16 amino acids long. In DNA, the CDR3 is TGTGCCATCAGTGAAGGGGGGCAGAAATTCACAGATACGCAGTATTTT. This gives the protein CAISEGGQKFTDTQYF.

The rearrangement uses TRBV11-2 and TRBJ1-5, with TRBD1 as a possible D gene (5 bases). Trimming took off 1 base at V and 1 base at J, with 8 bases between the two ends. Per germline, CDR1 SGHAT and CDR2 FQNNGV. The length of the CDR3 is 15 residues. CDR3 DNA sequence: TGTGCCAGCAGCTTAGGGCCAGGGAGCAATCAGCCCCAGCATTTT. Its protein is CASSLGPGSNQPQHF.

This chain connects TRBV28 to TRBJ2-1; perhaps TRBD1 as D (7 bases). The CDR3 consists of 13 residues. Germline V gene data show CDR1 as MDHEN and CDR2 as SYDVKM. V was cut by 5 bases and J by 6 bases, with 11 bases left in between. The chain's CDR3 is CASSPQGGNEQFF. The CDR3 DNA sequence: TGTGCCAGCAGTCCCCAGGGGGGCAATGAGCAGTTCTTC.

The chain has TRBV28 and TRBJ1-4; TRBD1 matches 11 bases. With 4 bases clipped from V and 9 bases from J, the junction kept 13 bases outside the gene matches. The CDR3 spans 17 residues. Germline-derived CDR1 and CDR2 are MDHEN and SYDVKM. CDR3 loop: CASSSGQGAIPPKKLFF. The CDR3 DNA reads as TGTGCCAGCAGTTCCGGACAGGGGGCGATCCCCCCTAAAAAACTGTTTTTT.

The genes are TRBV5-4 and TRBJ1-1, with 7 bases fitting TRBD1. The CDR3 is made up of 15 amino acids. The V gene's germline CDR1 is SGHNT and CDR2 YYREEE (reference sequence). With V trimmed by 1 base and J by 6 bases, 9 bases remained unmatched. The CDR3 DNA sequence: TGTGCCAGCAGCTTGTGGGGGGGGACAGCTCCTGAAGCTTTCTTT. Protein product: CASSLWGGTAPEAFF.

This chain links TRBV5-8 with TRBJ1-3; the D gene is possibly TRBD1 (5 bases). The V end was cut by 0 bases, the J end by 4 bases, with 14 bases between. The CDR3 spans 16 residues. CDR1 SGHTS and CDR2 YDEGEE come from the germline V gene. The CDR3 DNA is TGTGCCAGCAGCTTGGTGGGGGGTATTTGGGGAAACACCATATATTTT. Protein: CASSLVGGIWGNTIYF.

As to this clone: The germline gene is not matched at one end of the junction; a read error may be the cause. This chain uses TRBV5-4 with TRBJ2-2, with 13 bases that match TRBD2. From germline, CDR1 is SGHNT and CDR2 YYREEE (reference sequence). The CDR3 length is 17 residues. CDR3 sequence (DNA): TGTGCCAGCAGCCCCGGGACTAGCGGGACTAACACCGGGGGGCTGTTTTTT. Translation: CASSPGTSGTNTGGLFF.

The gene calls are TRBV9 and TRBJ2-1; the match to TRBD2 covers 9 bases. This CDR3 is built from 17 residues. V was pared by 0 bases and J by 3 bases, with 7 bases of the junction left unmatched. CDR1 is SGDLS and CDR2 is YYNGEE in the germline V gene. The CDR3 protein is CASSVDPPSGIYNEQFF. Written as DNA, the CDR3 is TGTGCCAGCAGCGTAGACCCCCCTAGCGGGATCTACAATGAGCAGTTCTTC.